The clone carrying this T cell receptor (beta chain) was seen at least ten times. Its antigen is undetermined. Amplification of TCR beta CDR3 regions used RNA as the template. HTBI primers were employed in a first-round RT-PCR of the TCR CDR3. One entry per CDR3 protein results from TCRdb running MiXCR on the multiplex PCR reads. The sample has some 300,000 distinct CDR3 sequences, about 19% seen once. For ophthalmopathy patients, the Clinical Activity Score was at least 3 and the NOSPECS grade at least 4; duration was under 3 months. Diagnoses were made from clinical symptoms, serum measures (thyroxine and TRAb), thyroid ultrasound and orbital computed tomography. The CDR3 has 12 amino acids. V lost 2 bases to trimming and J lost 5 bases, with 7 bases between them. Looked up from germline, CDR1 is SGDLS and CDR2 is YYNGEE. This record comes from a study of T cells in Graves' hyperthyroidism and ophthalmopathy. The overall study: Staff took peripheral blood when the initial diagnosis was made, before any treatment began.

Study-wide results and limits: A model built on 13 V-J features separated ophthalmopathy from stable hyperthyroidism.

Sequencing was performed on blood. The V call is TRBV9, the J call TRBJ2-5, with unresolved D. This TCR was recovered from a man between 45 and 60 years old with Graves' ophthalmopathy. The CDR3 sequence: CASSVTGETQYF. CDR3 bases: TGTGCCAGCAGCGTTACTGGGGAGACCCAGTACTTC.